One sample yielded the 20 T cell receptor beta chains listed below, sequenced in a study of OX40 agonist ivuxolimab in advanced cancers. Produced via immunoSEQ multiplex PCR; TCRdb's table is partial and in-frame only. The table has tens of thousands of clones, approximately 80% seen once. This specimen was CD4+ or CD8+ T cells sorted from blood, taken in a trial of the OX40 agonist ivuxolimab. These receptors were taken from an adult with an advanced solid tumor such as melanoma, head and neck, liver or kidney cancer.

This clone was detected only a few times. The chain has TRBV7-2 and TRBJ1-1; no reliable D call. CDR3 length equals 14 residues. From germline, CDR1 is SGHTA and CDR2 FQGNSA. Trimming took 4 bases from V and 3 from J, leaving 12 bases between them. The CDR3 region is CASSSDGRYTEAFF. The CDR3 DNA sequence: TGTGCCAGCAGCTCCGACGGGCGGTACACTGAAGCTTTCTTT. The full variable domain, completed using reference TRBV7-2 and TRBJ1-1, is GAGVSQSPSNKVTEKGKDVELRCDPISGHTALYWYRQSLGQGLEFLIYFQGNSAPDKSGLPSDRFSAERTGGSVSTLTIQRTQQEDSAVYLCASSSDGRYTEAFFGQGTRLTVV.

The chain combines TRBV5-1 with TRBJ1-2; D is uncertain. The CDR3 runs 14 residues. V was pared by 0 bases and J by 0 bases, with 6 bases between. Germline loops: CDR1 SGHRS, CDR2 YFSETQ. DNA of the CDR3: TGCGCCAGCAGCTTGGGCAATTCTAACTATGGCTACACCTTC. Translated, it gives CASSLGNSNYGYTF. The variable domain in full, completed from reference TRBV5-1 and TRBJ1-2, reads KAGVTQTPRYLIKTRGQQVTLSCSPISGHRSVSWYQQTPGQGLQFLFEYFSETQRNKGNFPGRFSGRQFSNSRSEMNVSTLELGDSALYLCASSLGNSNYGYTFGSGTRLTVV.

The chain recombines TRBV7-6 with TRBJ2-1, with 11 bases matching TRBD2. J lost 4 bases, V lost 5 bases, and 4 bases had no gene match. Per the germline V gene, CDR1 is SGHVS and CDR2 is FNYEAQ. This CDR3 has 15 amino acids. CDR3 coding DNA: TGTGCCAGCAGCCCAGGGACTAGCGGATACAATGAGCAGTTCTTC. Translating gives CASSPGTSGYNEQFF.

This sequence joins TRBV6-6 and TRBJ1-2, with 9 bases lining up with TRBD1. J gave up 4 bases and V 5 bases, and 5 bases lay outside the gene matches. The germline V gene encodes CDR1 MNHNY and CDR2 SVGAGI (reference sequence). This CDR3 has 14 amino acids. The CDR3 here is CASSNRDRVYGYTF. CDR3 nucleotide sequence: TGTGCCAGCAGTAACCGGGACAGGGTCTATGGCTACACCTTC.

This chain links TRBV11-2 with TRBJ1-2; no clear D. There are 15 residues in the CDR3. CDR1 and CDR2 (germline): SGHAT, FQNNGV. V was shortened by 4 bases and J by 7 bases, with 19 bases between the two germline ends. The CDR3 loop reads CASSSYEGGPFGYTF. The CDR3 DNA reads TGTGCCAGCAGCTCCTACGAGGGTGGCCCTTTTGGCTACACCTTC.

The rearrangement uses TRBV14 and TRBJ2-7; D might be TRBD1 (6 bases). The CDR3 totals 15 residues. Trimming took off 5 bases at V and 3 bases at J, with 17 bases between the two ends. From germline, CDR1 is SGHDN and CDR2 FVKESK. CDR3 in DNA: TGTGCCAGCAGCGAAGCTCCCGGGACATTCTACGAGCAGTACTTC. It codes for CASSEAPGTFYEQYF.

The chain uses TRBV12-5 and TRBJ1-1; TRBD1 might be the D (6 bases). The V gene lost 3 bases and the J gene lost 6 bases, with 8 bases spanning the gap. The CDR3 is made up of 12 amino acids. The V gene's germline CDR1 is LGHNT and CDR2 FRNRAP. CDR3 nucleotide sequence: TGTGCTAGTGGTTTCGGGGGCCCTGAAGCTTTCTTT. Protein: CASGFGGPEAFF.

In its sample, this clone was seen once. This sequence joins TRBV11-2 and TRBJ2-3, with 7 bases matching TRBD1. Losses at the gene ends were 5 bases for V and 4 bases for J; bases not matched to a gene: 12. Germline CDR1 and CDR2: SGHAT and FQNNGV. The CDR3 sequence is 16 residues long. The CDR3 bases are TGTGCCAGCAGCAGGACAGGCCTACAGGGCCCAGATACGCAGTATTTT. This translates into CASSRTGLQGPDTQYF.

The chain couples TRBV7-8 to TRBJ1-1, with D hard to call. Looked up from germline, CDR1 is SGHVS and CDR2 is FQNEAQ. Between the trimmed V and J ends, which lost 5 bases and 4 bases, there was a span of 8 bases. This CDR3 has 12 residues. The CDR3, as DNA: TGTGCCAGCAGCCCCTCCAGCACTGAAGCTTTCTTT. Translating gives CASSPSSTEAFF.

This sequence joins TRBV9 and TRBJ1-2; no clear D. Germline CDR1 reads SGDLS; CDR2 reads YYNGEE. The CDR3 totals 14 residues. Trimming took 0 bases from V and 0 from J, leaving 6 bases between them. CDR3 in amino acids: CASSVARSNYGYTF. The CDR3, as DNA: TGTGCCAGCAGCGTAGCCCGGTCTAACTATGGCTACACCTTC.

The rearrangement links TRBV2 to TRBJ1-4, with a tentative D call TRBD1 (6 bases). V lost 7 bases and J lost 0, with 18 bases in between. This CDR3 spans 17 amino acids. Germline V gene sequence: CDR1 SNHLY, CDR2 FYNNEI. CDR3 sequence: CASKLDSLVATNEKLFF. The CDR3 DNA reads as TGTGCCAGCAAGTTGGACAGCCTGGTAGCAACTAATGAAAAACTGTTTTTT.

This chain links TRBV7-9 with TRBJ1-2, with 8 bases lining up with TRBD1. This CDR3 has 15 residues. V shed 4 bases and J 3 bases; nucleotides not matched to a gene: 7. CDR1 is SEHNR and CDR2 is FQNEAQ in the germline V gene (reference sequence). This chain's CDR3 is CASSSSDREYYGYTF. The CDR3 DNA reads TGTGCCAGCAGCTCATCGGACAGGGAATACTATGGCTACACCTTC. The entire variable domain, with the rest obtained from reference TRBV7-9 and TRBJ1-2, is as follows: DTGVSQNPRHKITKRGQNVTFRCDPISEHNRLYWYRQTLGQGPEFLTYFQNEAQLEKSRLLSDRFSAERPKGSFSTLEIQRTEQGDSAMYLCASSSSDREYYGYTFGSGTRLTVV.

This clone came up once. J is TRBJ2-5 and V is TRBV21-1; the D call TRBD2 from the table was never checked on the DNA. TRBV21-1 is given as a pseudogene. The CDR3 totals 16 residues. Written as DNA, the CDR3 is TGTGCCAGCAGCAAAGGTGGACTGGAGAGGATGGAGACCCAGTACTTC. This codes for CASSKGGLERMETQYF.

The rearrangement joins TRBV13 to TRBJ2-1, with TRBD2 matching 14 bases. V dropped 5 bases and J dropped 4; count of bases not matched to a gene: 7. The CDR3 loop spans 17 amino acids. CDR1 is PRHDT and CDR2 is FYEKMQ in the germline V gene (reference sequence). Here the CDR3 reads CASSDRTSGGSYNEQFF. The CDR3 nucleotides are TGTGCCAGCAGCGACAGGACTAGCGGGGGGAGTTACAATGAGCAGTTCTTC.

This clone has a handful of counts. The rearrangement links TRBV13 to TRBJ2-1; the D call may be TRBD1 or TRBD2 (5 bases each). V was cut by 2 bases and J by 3 bases, with 11 bases left in between. The CDR3 is made up of 15 amino acids. Looked up from germline, CDR1 is PRHDT and CDR2 is FYEKMQ (reference sequence). The CDR3 coding sequence is TGTGCCAGCAGCTTACAGGGTGGGGGCTACAATGAGCAGTTCTTC. Its translation is CASSLQGGGYNEQFF.

The chain carries TRBV18 and TRBJ2-7; 7 bases are a match to TRBD1. This CDR3 has 14 amino acids. Looked up from germline, CDR1 is KGHSH and CDR2 is LQKENI. J was trimmed by 1 base and V by 2 bases; bases with no gene match: 2. The CDR3 sequence is CASSPETGSYEQYF. The CDR3 region has the DNA TGTGCCAGCTCACCAGAGACAGGGTCCTACGAGCAGTACTTC. Full variable domain (outside the CDR3, taken from reference TRBV18 and TRBJ2-7): NAGVMQNPRHLVRRRGQEARLRCSPMKGHSHVYWYRQLPEEGLKFMVYLQKENIIDESGMPKERFSAEFPKEGPSILRIQQVVRGDSAAYFCASSPETGSYEQYFGPGTRLTVT.

The chain couples TRBV7-8 to TRBJ2-7; TRBD1 might be the D (6 bases). Germline CDR1 and CDR2: SGHVS and FQNEAQ. V lost 2 bases to trimming and J lost 4 bases, with 12 bases between them. The CDR3 is made up of 14 amino acids. CDR3 nucleotide sequence: TGTGCCAGCAGCTTAACAGGGACGGTATACGAGCAGTACTTC. This sequence encodes CASSLTGTVYEQYF.

The chain's CDR3 is CASSSSRTATEAFF. DNA for the CDR3: TGTGCCAGCAGTTCCTCCCGGACAGCCACTGAAGCTTTCTTT. The chain recombines TRBV27 with TRBJ1-1, with D possibly TRBD1 on 6 matching bases. Deletions cut 4 bases from V and 4 bases from J, with 13 bases between. CDR1 and CDR2 (germline): MNHEY, SMNVEV (reference sequence). This CDR3 has 14 residues.

This clone appeared once. This chain uses TRBV11-2 with TRBJ2-2; 9 bases are a match to TRBD1. Trimming took 5 bases from V and 4 from J; bases not matched to a gene: 5. The CDR3 loop spans 15 amino acids. Germline CDR1 is SGHAT and CDR2 is FQNNGV. The CDR3: CASSQRTGATGELFF. Here the CDR3 DNA reads TGTGCCAGCAGCCAAAGGACAGGGGCCACCGGGGAGCTGTTTTTT.

This clone came up once. The chain is built from TRBV6-6 and TRBJ2-3, with D perhaps being TRBD1 or TRBD2 (5 bases each). The length of the CDR3 is 14 residues. V was pared by 6 bases and J by 8 bases, with 18 bases between. CDR1 is MNHNY and CDR2 is SVGAGI in the germline V gene (reference sequence). The CDR3 bases are TGTGCCAGCAGCCTCGAAGAGGGGCTTGCTACGCAGTATTTT. Translating it yields CASSLEEGLATQYF.